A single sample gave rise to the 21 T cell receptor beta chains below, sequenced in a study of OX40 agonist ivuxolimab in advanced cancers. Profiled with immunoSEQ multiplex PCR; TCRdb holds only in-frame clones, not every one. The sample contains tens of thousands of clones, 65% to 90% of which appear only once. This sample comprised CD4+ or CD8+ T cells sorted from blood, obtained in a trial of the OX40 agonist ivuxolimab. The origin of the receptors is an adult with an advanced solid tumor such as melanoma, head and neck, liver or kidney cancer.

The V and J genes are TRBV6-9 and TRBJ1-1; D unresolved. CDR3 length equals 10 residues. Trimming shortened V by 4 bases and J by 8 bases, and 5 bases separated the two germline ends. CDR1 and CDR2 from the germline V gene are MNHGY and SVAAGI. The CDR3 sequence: CASSSTEAFF. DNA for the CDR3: TGTGCCAGCAGTTCCACAGAAGCTTTCTTT.

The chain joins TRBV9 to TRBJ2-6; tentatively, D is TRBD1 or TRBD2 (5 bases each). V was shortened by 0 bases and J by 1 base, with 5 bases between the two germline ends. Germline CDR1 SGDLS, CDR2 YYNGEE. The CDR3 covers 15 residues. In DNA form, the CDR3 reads TGTGCCAGCAGCGTAGGGGGGTCTGGGGCCAACGTCCTGACTTTC. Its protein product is CASSVGGSGANVLTF.

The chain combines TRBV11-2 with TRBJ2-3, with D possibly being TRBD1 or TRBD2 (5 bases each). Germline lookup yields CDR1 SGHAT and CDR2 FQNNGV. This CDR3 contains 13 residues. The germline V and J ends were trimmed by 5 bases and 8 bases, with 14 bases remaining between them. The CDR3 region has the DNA TGTGCCAGCAGCCCCTCCGGGGCTATTACGCAGTATTTT. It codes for CASSPSGAITQYF.

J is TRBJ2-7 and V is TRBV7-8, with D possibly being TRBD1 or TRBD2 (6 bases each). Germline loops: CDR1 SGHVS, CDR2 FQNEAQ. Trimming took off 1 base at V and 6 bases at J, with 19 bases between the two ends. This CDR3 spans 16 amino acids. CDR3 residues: CASSLVPGAGRSEQYF. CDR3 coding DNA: TGTGCCAGCAGCTTAGTTCCGGGGGCAGGGCGGAGCGAGCAGTACTTC.

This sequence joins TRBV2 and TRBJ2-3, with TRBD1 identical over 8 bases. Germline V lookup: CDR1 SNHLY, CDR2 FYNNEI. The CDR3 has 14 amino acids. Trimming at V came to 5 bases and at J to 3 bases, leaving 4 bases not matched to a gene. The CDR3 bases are TGTGCCAGCAGTACAGGGGGTGGGACAGATACGCAGTATTTT. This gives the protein CASSTGGGTDTQYF. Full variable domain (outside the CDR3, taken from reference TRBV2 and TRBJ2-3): EPEVTQTPSHQVTQMGQEVILRCVPISNHLYFYWYRQILGQKVEFLVSFYNNEISEKSEIFDDQFSVERPDGSNFTLKIRSTKLEDSAMYFCASSTGGGTDTQYFGPGTRLTVL.

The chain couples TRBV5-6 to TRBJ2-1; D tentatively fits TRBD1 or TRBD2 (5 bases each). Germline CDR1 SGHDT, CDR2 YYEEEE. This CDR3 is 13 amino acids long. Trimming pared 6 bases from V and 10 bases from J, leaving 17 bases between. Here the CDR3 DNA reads TGTGCCAGCAACCCGGGACGGAGGTTAGAGCAGTTCTTC. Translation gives CASNPGRRLEQFF.

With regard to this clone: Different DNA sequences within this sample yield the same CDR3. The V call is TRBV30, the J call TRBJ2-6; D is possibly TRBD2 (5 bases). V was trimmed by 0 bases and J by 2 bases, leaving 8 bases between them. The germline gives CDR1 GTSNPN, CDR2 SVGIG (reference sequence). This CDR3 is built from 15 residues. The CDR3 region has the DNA TGTGCCTGGAGTGTACGGGGAGCTGGGGCCAACGTCCTGACTTTC. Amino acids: CAWSVRGAGANVLTF. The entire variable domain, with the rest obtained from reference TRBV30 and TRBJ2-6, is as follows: SQTIHQWPATLVQPVGSPLSLECTVEGTSNPNLYWYRQAAGRGLQLLFYSVGIGQISSEVPQNLSASRPQDRQFILSSKKLLLSDSGFYLCAWSVRGAGANVLTFGAGSRLTVL.

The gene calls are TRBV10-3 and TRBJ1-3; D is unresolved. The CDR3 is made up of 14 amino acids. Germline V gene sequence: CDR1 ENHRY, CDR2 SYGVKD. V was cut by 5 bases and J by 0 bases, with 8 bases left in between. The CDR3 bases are TGTGCCATCAGTCCCCTGGCCTCTGGAAACACCATATATTTT. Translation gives CAISPLASGNTIYF.

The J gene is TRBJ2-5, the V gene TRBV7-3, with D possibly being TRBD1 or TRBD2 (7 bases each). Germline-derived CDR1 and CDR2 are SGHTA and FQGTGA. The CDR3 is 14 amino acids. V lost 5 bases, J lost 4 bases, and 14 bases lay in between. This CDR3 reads CASSPTGRAETQYF. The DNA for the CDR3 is TGTGCCAGCAGCCCGACAGGGAGGGCAGAGACCCAGTACTTC.

The CDR3 loop is CASTRDTYEQYF. The CDR3 DNA is TGTGCCAGCACCCGGGACACCTACGAGCAGTACTTC. This chain uses TRBV28 with TRBJ2-7, with a tentative D call TRBD1 (6 bases). The CDR3 contains 12 residues. The germline CDR1 and CDR2 sequences are MDHEN and SYDVKM. The V end lost 7 bases, the J end lost 2 bases, and 9 bases lay between the germline ends.

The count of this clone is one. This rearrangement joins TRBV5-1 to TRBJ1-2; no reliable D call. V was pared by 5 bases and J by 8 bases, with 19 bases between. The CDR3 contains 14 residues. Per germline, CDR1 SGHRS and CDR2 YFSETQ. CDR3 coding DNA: TGCGCCAGCAGACCCGCCCCCGACCCTGGGGGCTACACCTTC. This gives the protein CASRPAPDPGGYTF.

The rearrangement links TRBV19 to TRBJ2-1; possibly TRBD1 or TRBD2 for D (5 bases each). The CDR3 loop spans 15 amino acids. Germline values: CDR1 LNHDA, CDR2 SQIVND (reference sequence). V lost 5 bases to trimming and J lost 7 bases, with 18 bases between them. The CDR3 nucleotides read TGTGCCAGTAGTCTGGGACCAAGACCAAGAAATGAGCAGTTCTTC. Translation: CASSLGPRPRNEQFF.

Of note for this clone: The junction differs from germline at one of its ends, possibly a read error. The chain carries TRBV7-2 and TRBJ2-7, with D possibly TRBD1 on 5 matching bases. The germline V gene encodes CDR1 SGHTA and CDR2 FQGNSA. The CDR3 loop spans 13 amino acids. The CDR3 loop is CVSRYRGSDEQYF. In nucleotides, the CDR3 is TGTGTCAGCAGGTATAGGGGTTCGGACGAGCAGTACTTC.

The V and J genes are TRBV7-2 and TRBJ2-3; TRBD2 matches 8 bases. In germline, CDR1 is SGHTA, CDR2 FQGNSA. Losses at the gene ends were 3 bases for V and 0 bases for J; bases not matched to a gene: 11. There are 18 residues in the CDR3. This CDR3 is CASSFRPPSGSSTDTQYF. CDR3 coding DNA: TGTGCCAGCAGCTTCCGTCCGCCTAGCGGGTCTAGCACAGATACGCAGTATTTT.

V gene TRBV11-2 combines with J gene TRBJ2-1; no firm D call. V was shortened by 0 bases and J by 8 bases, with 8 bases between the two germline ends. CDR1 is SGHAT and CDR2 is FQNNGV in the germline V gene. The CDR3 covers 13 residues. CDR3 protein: CASSLDPGDEQFF. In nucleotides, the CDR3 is TGTGCCAGCAGCTTAGATCCAGGAGATGAGCAGTTCTTC. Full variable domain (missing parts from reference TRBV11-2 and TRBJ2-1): EAGVAQSPRYKIIEKRQSVAFWCNPISGHATLYWYQQILGQGPKLLIQFQNNGVVDDSQLPKDRFSAERLKGVDSTLKIQPAKLEDSAVYLCASSLDPGDEQFFGPGTRLTVL.

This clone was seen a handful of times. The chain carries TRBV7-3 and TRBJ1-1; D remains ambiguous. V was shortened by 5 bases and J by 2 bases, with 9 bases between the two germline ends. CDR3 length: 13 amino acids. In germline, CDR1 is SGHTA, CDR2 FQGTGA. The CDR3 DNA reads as TGTGCCAGCAGCCCAGCAGCTAACACTGAAGCTTTCTTT. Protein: CASSPAANTEAFF.

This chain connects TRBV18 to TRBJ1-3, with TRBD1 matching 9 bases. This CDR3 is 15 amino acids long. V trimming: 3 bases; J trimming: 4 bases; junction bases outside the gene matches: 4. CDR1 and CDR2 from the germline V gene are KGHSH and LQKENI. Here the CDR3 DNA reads TGTGCCAGCTCACCCGGGACAGGGACGGGAAACACCATATATTTT. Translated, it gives CASSPGTGTGNTIYF.

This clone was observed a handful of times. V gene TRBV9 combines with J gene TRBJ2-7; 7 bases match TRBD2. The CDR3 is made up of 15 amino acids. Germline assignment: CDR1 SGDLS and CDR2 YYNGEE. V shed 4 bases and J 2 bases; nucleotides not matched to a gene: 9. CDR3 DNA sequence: TGTGCCAGCAGCCCCCGGGGGGACTCCACCTACGAGCAGTACTTC. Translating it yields CASSPRGDSTYEQYF.

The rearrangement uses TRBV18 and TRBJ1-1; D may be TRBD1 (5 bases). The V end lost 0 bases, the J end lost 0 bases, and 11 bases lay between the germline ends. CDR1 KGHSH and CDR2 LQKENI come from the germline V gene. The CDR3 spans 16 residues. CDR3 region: CASSPPGRLMNTEAFF. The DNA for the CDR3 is TGTGCCAGCTCACCACCGGGACGGTTGATGAACACTGAAGCTTTCTTT.

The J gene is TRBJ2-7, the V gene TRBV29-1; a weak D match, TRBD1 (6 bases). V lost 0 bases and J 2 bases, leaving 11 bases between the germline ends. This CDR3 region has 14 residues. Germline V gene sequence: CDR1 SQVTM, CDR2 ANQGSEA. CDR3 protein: CSVEDAGTTYEQYF. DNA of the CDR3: TGCAGCGTTGAAGACGCCGGGACAACCTACGAGCAGTACTTC.

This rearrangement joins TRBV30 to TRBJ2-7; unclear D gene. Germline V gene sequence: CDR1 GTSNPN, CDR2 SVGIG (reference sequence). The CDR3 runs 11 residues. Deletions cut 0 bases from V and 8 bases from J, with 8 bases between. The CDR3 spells CAWSVKTQQYF. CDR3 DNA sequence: TGTGCCTGGAGTGTAAAGACCCAGCAGTACTTC.